These T cell receptor beta chains were read from a single sample in a study of blood T cell repertoires in COVID-19. Some clones are missing from TCRdb's copy, which holds only in-frame ones; the method was immunoSEQ multiplex PCR. The table lists approximately 40,000 clones, about nine tenths of them singletons. The sequencing input was peripheral blood. Source of these receptors: a man between 60 and 75 years old with acute or convalescent COVID-19. The CDR3 runs from the conserved cysteine through the conserved F or W. D genes are given only for firm matches.

>TRBV12-3/TRBV12-4|TRBJ1-5|-
TGTGCCAGCAGCTTGGCGGAGCCCCAGCATTTT
CASSLAEPQHF
>TRBV20-1|TRBJ2-5|-
TGCAGTGCTAGTATGCAGGTCCAAGAGACCCAGTACTTC
CSASMQVQETQYF
>TRBV11-2|TRBJ2-1|TRBD2
TGTGCCAGCAGCTCGACTAGCGGACGGGGAAGGAATGAGCAGTTCTTC
CASSSTSGRGRNEQFF
>TRBV28|TRBJ1-1|TRBD1
TGTGCCAGCACCTTCTTGGACAGGGGGACTGAAGCTTTCTTT
CASTFLDRGTEAFF
>TRBV10-1|TRBJ2-1|-
TGCGCCAGCAGTGACGCGTCTAGATACAATGAGCAGTTCTTC
CASSDASRYNEQFF
>TRBV6-5|TRBJ2-7|TRBD2
TGTGCCAGCAGTTACTCGGGGACTAGAATCGAGCAGTACTTC
CASSYSGTRIEQYF
>TRBV28|TRBJ2-1|-
TGTGCCAGCCCACCTGGCGAGGCCTACAATGAGCAGTTCTTC
CASPPGEAYNEQFF
>TRBV28|TRBJ1-2|-
TGTGCCAGCAGTCGAGAAGTTCACCACTTC
CASSREVHHF
>TRBV11-3|TRBJ2-5|-
TGTGCCAGCAGCTTAACCAGGAACCAAGAGACCCAGTACTTC
CASSLTRNQETQYF
>TRBV14|TRBJ2-7|TRBD1
TGTGCCAGCAGACGGACAGGAACCTACGAGCAGTACTTC
CASRRTGTYEQYF
>TRBV28|TRBJ2-1|TRBD2
TGTGCCAGCAGTGGTTCACCGGGACTAGCGGGAGATGAGCAGTTCTTC
CASSGSPGLAGDEQFF
>TRBV6-5|TRBJ1-5|-
TGTGCCAGCGGGCCAGGGGATCAGCCCCAGCATTTT
CASGPGDQPQHF
>TRBV11-2|TRBJ2-1|-
TGTGCCAGCAGCTTAGGCACATACAATGAGCAGTTCTTC
CASSLGTYNEQFF
>TRBV7-2|TRBJ2-3|TRBD2
TGTGCCAGCAGCTTAGGGCCGGCTAGCGGTAATAGGCAGTATTTT
CASSLGPASGNRQYF
>TRBV7-9|TRBJ1-2|-
TGTGCCAGCAGCCGGATCAATGAGGGCGGCTACACCTTC
CASSRINEGGYTF
>TRBV7-9|TRBJ1-5|-
TGTGCCAGCAGCTTAGTAAGCGGGACCTCCTCTCAGCCCCAGCATTTT
CASSLVSGTSSQPQHF
>TRBV7-9|TRBJ2-1|TRBD2
TGTGCCAGCAGCTTCCCGCGGGAGCGGAATGAGCAGTTCTTC
CASSFPRERNEQFF
>TRBV5-1|TRBJ2-3|-
TGCGCCAGCACGGAGAGCCCCGCGCCAGATACGCAGTATTTT
CASTESPAPDTQYF
>TRBV28|TRBJ1-5|TRBD1
TGTGCCAGCAGTTCGGACAGGGAAAATCAGCCCCAGCATTTT
CASSSDRENQPQHF
>TRBV11-3|TRBJ2-1|-
TGTGCCAGCAGCTTAGGGTCGGGACTTAACAATGAGCAGTTCTTC
CASSLGSGLNNEQFF
>TRBV11-2|TRBJ1-5|-
TGTGCCAGCAGCTTAGAACTTTTACCCAGGAACAATCAGCCCCAGCATTTT
CASSLELLPRNNQPQHF
>TRBV5-1|TRBJ1-1|-
TGCGCCAGCAGCTTAGGTCAGGGAAACGTACTAACTGAAGCTTTCTTT
CASSLGQGNVLTEAFF